Given below is one TCR beta chain in context. This entry is derived from a study of OX40 agonist ivuxolimab in advanced cancers. Trimming removed 3 bases from V and 10 bases from J, with 21 bases in between. The CDR3 length is 15 residues. Germline-derived CDR1 and CDR2 are SGHVS and FQNEAQ. Blood sampling was done at baseline, cycle 4 day 1, and cycle 7 day 1. Assay: immunoSEQ multiplex PCR; the TCRdb copy retains only in-frame clones and omits some. The sample carries about 50,000 clones, about nine tenths recorded once. The sample here was CD4+ or CD8+ T cells sorted from blood, taken in a trial of the OX40 agonist ivuxolimab. The V call is TRBV7-8, the J call TRBJ2-5, with D possibly being TRBD2 (6 bases). The clonotype comes from an adult with an advanced solid tumor such as melanoma, head and neck, liver or kidney cancer. The CDR3, as DNA: TGTGCCAGCAGCTTGGGAGGAGTTGTGCGGGGTGACCAGTACTTC. Translation gives CASSLGGVVRGDQYF.